This TCR beta chain was sequenced for a study of cytomegalovirus exposure and HLA in healthy donors. About this clone: Its target is not known.

Primers for the PCR totalled 60 Vbeta and 13 Jbeta. Profiled with immunoSEQ multiplex PCR; TCRdb holds only in-frame clones, not every one. The data contain roughly 170,000 clones, around four fifths of them singletons. Trimming removed 1 base at V and 8 bases at J, with 9 bases between. The V gene's germline CDR1 is SGHAT and CDR2 FQNNGV. The CDR3 has 13 amino acids. Study results and limitations: A later analysis by the authors found several of the most significant clusters apparently linked to common viral pathogens.

The sequenced sample consisted of PBMCs. The rearrangement joins TRBV11-2 to TRBJ1-3; D is possibly TRBD1 (5 bases). The TCR comes from a girl aged 5 to 17 in good health and CMV-seropositive. As DNA, the CDR3 is TGTGCCAGCAGCTTAGGGAGGGGAGACACCATATATTTT. Translated: CASSLGRGDTIYF.